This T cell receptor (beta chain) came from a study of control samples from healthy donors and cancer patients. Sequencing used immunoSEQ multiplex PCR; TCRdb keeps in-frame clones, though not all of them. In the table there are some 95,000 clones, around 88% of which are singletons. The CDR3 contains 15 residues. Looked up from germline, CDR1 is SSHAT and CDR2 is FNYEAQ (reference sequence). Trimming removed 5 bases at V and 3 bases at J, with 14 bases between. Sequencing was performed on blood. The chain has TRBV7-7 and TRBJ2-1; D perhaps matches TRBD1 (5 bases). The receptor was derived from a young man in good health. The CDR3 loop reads CASSPRDTSYNEQFF. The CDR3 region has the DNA TGTGCCAGCAGCCCCAGGGATACAAGCTACAATGAGCAGTTCTTC. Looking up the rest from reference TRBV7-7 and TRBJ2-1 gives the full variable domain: GAGVSQSPRYKVTKRGQDVTLRCDPISSHATLYWYQQALGQGPEFLTYFNYEAQPDKSGLPSDRFSAERPEGSISTLTIQRTEQRDSAMYRCASSPRDTSYNEQFFGPGTRLTVL.